This T cell receptor (beta chain) was sequenced for a study of T cells in Graves' hyperthyroidism and ophthalmopathy (dated by TCRdb to about 2019). With regard to the full study: Peripheral blood was sampled at the time of initial diagnosis, prior to any treatment. In more than 5 Graves' hyperthyroidism patients, the study also compared T-cell repertoires from thyroid tissue with T-cell repertoires from blood. The paper reports TCR Vbeta CDR3 sequencing of over 130 peripheral blood samples: 43 ophthalmopathy, under 80 hyperthyroidism and around 17 progressor patients. TCR V-J signatures able to tell the groups apart were searched for in a discovery cohort of 90 to 100 patients, of whom more than 40 had Graves' ophthalmopathy and about 55 had stable Graves' hyperthyroidism. Prospective prediction of ophthalmopathy was tested in an independent validation cohort of 18 to 20 hyperthyroidism patients and 15 to 17 patients who later progressed to ophthalmopathy. Following sampling, methimazole starting at 30 mg daily was given to hyperthyroidism patients, and high-dose intravenous methylprednisolone was given to ophthalmopathy patients. For training and testing, the 100 patients in the discovery cohort were randomly divided in a 7:3 ratio. Broad study findings and their caveats: A 13 V-J signature model separated ophthalmopathy from stable hyperthyroidism, with just over 85% sensitivity and roughly 81% specificity in cross-validation and 80%/75% in testing. Most expanded thyroid clonotypes (frequency above 0.001) were also detected in blood, a finding suggesting that blood repertoires may reflect thyroid immune responses. In validation, the model predicted progression to ophthalmopathy with 55% to 71% sensitivity and about 72% specificity, a median of around 6.6 months before onset. No statistical method was used to set the sample size in advance, and investigators knew the group allocation.

Graves' hyperthyroidism was defined as stable when no progression to ophthalmopathy occurred over 18 months of follow-up. Hyperthyroidism patients were aged 18 to 65 years and newly diagnosed, with disease duration of less than 2 months. Any patient with an uncontrolled infection, another autoimmune disease, pregnancy or lactation was excluded. Diagnoses were based on clinical symptoms, serum thyroxine and TRAb, thyroid ultrasound and orbital computed tomography. PBMCs were separated from over 9 ml of fresh peripheral blood using Ficoll-Paque density gradient centrifugation. Total RNA was extracted using Trizol reagent, and RNA quality was assessed on an Agilent 2100 Bioanalyzer. Notes on this clonotype: Its antigen is unknown. A much larger clonotype is one base distant, so this may be a read error. This likely comes from a read error, as the CDR3 has no conserved phenylalanine or tryptophan at its end.

Amplification of TCR beta CDR3 regions was carried out from RNA transcripts. For the first round of RT-PCR on the TCR CDR3, the HTBI primer set was used together with the Qiagen OneStep RT-PCR kit. Libraries were constructed in a second round of multiplex PCR, after which size selection and purification were performed. Libraries were sequenced paired-end with 100 bp reads on an Illumina HiSeq2000. Per the original workflow: SOAPnuke was used to process the raw data, removing reads that contained adapters or uncalled bases, had a mean Phred below 15, or lacked an exact match to the constant primer or identifier. High-quality paired reads were merged with COPE v1.2.5, and unique nucleotide sequences were defined as clonotypes. MiTCR v1.1 was used to align clonotypes to the IMGT TRBV, TRBD and TRBJ reference segments. Only V-J combinations with frequency above 0.0001, covering 99% to 99.2% of repertoires, were analysed. A TCS score was defined as the ratio of F50 (clonal expansion) to E x V (chaos), with BLOSUM62-based TCRdist applied between CDR3 peptides within each V-J. Welch's t-statistics and random forest reduced just over 500 V-J features to roughly 13, which were used in a naive Bayes classifier (R e1071). The public sequencing data were trimmed at Q25 with fastp and processed into clonotypes with MiXCR by TCRdb, which kept only in-frame beta chains. Entries are consolidated by CDR3 protein sequence, retaining the most common genes and DNA. The V and J calls come from TCRdb's annotation, not from the publication. Within this sample are about 200,000 distinct CDR3 sequences, with roughly 17% of them counted one time only. Jointly, the top ten make up 40% to 65% of the sample.

The CDR3 region is 15 residues in length, termini included. This entry keeps only the CDR3 DNA: 45 bases, framed from base 1. V loses 3 bases at its end and J loses 4 bases; junction bases beyond the gene matches: 5. Sequences SGDLS (CDR1) and YYNGEE (CDR2) are obtained from the germline V gene. The specimen was blood. Here the chain combines TRBV9 and TRBJ2-3, with TRBD2 matching 10 junction bases. The clonotype was recovered from a woman aged 45 to 65 with Graves' hyperthyroidism. At the DNA level, the sequence is TGTGCCAGCAGCGGGCTAGCGGGAGTGTCAGATACGCAGTATCTT. This translates into CASSGLAGVSDTQYL.